The present T cell receptor (beta chain) was sequenced within a study of T-cell memory formation after mild COVID-19. MiXCR was run by TCRdb on the 5' RACE reads, yielding one entry per CDR3 protein. The top ten clones hold 2% to 2.5% of a sample with 130,000 to 150,000 distinct CDR3 sequences, around 21% of them seen once. The CDR3 runs to 16 residues. CDR1 and CDR2 (germline): SGHTA, FQGNSA. V was clipped by 0 bases and J by 4 bases; unmatched bases: 3. This receptor was obtained from an adult woman who had mild COVID-19 (a few samples of this study predate the infection). Cell type and time point are not known. This chain links TRBV7-2 with TRBJ2-2, with 9 bases that match TRBD1. Sequenced material: PBMCs or a T cell subset sorted from them (not recorded which). The CDR3 sequence: CASSLAGTGTTGELFF. The CDR3 DNA is TGTGCCAGCAGCTTAGCAGGGACAGGGACCACCGGGGAGCTGTTTTTT.